This TCR beta chain was found in a study of T cells in Graves' hyperthyroidism and ophthalmopathy. Lactation, pregnancy, other autoimmune disease or uncontrolled infection excluded patients. RNA transcripts yielded amplified TCR beta CDR3 regions. First-round RT-PCR with HTBI primers amplified the TCR CDR3 region. TCRdb analysed the multiplex PCR reads with MiXCR anew, one entry per CDR3 protein. The data contain around 540,000 distinct CDR3 sequences, approximately 44% of them singletons. Findings and caveats of the study: The model anticipated ophthalmopathy a median about 7.1 months pre-onset. Ophthalmopathy was separated from stable hyperthyroidism by a 13 V-J model.

Per germline, CDR1 SGHAT and CDR2 FQNNGV. The CDR3 is made up of 23 amino acids, end residues included. Of note for this clonotype: Its antigen is as yet unknown. Because the CDR3's place on the DNA is in doubt, the DNA is left out and the CDR3 is given as listed by TCRdb.

The source is a woman between 18 and 29 years old with Graves' hyperthyroidism. The sample comprised peripheral blood or thyroid tissue (not recorded which). The chain uses TRBV11-2 and TRBJ2-2; the D call in the table, TRBD2, was not verified against the DNA. The chain's CDR3 is CASSRTWTALGYTFGSGTGELFF.